One T cell receptor (beta chain) is described in this entry. The target of this receptor is not known. No much larger clonotype is one base removed from it; base qualities were not supplied. The protocol used for the library was 5' RACE. The reads were generated on an Illumina HiSeq 2500. A second PCR of roughly 6 to 11 cycles was run with a J-beta primer mix and a sample-barcoded 5' primer. A unique molecular identifier was introduced onto each TCR beta cDNA molecule by a template-switch 5' adaptor carrying 12 random nucleotides. At least 2.5 million CDR3-containing paired-end reads were obtained from each sample. First-strand cDNA was synthesized from all RNA with the Mint cDNA synthesis kit, primed by a TRBC-specific oligonucleotide. Following uracil-DNA glycosylase treatment, a first 18-cycle PCR with universal primers M1SS and BC2_uni_R was performed on all cDNA. Per the original workflow: For normalization, 1 million high-quality reads were randomly selected from each sample, with every read carrying a distinct molecular identifier. Reads with shared molecular identifiers were discarded instead of being binned into consensus sequences. MiTCR, run with a Q25 quality threshold and the strictest error-elimination algorithm, handled CDR3 identification, clonotype clustering and error correction. A nonparametric unseen species model with Euler transformation was used to estimate a lower bound on total TCR beta diversity. TCRdb reran the public reads through fastp at Q25 and MiXCR, keeping productive beta chains. Records with the same CDR3 protein are collapsed into one entry carrying the most frequent genes and DNA. These V and J calls rely on TCRdb rather than the paper's analysis. The sample yields under 2 million distinct CDR3 sequences; about 35% were counted once. The ten largest clones represent about 10% of the sample.

These data originate in a study of blood T cells in healthy people across ages (dated by TCRdb to about 2015). The study in broad terms: In model experiments, template switching captured roughly one uniquely barcoded TCR beta cDNA molecule for every two T cells. The study measured age-related changes in TCR beta repertoire diversity using deep sequencing normalized with unique cDNA molecular identifiers. Donors were grouped into four age groups: young (average approximately 15 years), middle-aged (39), aged (approximately 58) and long-lived (approximately 82). Donors of different ages were randomly distributed across sequencing lanes to avoid experimental bias. Two additional independent replicas of 1 million unique cDNA reads from the same blood draw were analyzed for two donors (one aged 18 to 30 and one aged 80 or older). The full study reports these points: Compared with the aged group, the long-lived group had more naive CD4+ T cells, fewer expanded clones and increased TCR diversity, a pattern suggesting age selection. Because the CMV infection status of the donors was unknown, age-related changes in expanded clonotypes may potentially have been confounded. Estimates of total diversity based on one million sequenced T cells were regarded as lower bounds and as underestimates. As age increased, observed TCR beta diversity per million T cells dropped in a roughly linear way, and a significant reduction was already evident by age around 41. Because profiling used bulk unsorted PBMCs, naive and antigen-experienced compartments could not be compared conclusively. The percentage of naive T cells measured by flow cytometry correlated strongly with observed TCR beta diversity.

The approximately 40 donors, aged about 6 to 95 years, were systemically healthy Caucasian individuals from Russia. Each donor gave 9 to 10 milliliters of peripheral blood, collected into EDTA-treated Vacutainer tubes. Ficoll-Paque density-gradient centrifugation was used to isolate PBMCs, with at least 6.5 million obtained per sample. Total RNA was extracted from PBMCs with Trizol reagent, with at least 6 micrograms obtained per sample. Naive CD45RAhigh/CD27high T cell percentages were measured by flow cytometry on a PBMC aliquot from every donor. The CDR3 runs 15 amino acids, cysteine and phenylalanine included. Just CDR3 DNA is preserved here, 45 bases in frame from base 1. Trimmed from V: 5 bases; trimmed from J: 1 base; junction bases lacking a gene match: 6. Reading the germline V gene (reference sequence) gives CDR1 SEHNR and CDR2 FQNEAQ.

The receptor chain draws on TRBV7-9 and TRBJ1-1; TRBD1 aligns with 8 central bases. The TCR originated in a woman between 25 and 40 years old in good health. The sequencing input was blood. This receptor has the CDR3 CASSTGQGGNTEAFF. The nucleotide sequence is given as TGTGCCAGCAGCACTGGACAGGGTGGGAACACTGAAGCTTTCTTT. This CDR3, with the reference TRBV7-9 and TRBJ1-1 proteins standing in past its ends, gives the full variable domain DTGVSQNPRHKITKRGQNVTFRCDPISEHNRLYWYRQTLGQGPEFLTYFQNEAQLEKSRLLSDRFSAERPKGSFSTLEIQRTEQGDSAMYLCASSTGQGGNTEAFFGQGTRLTVV.